The 27 T cell receptor beta chains in this list originate from one sample, sequenced in a study of T cells expressing NK-cell markers (TCRdb year 2020). Libraries were built with 5' RACE. Instrument on record: Illumina HiSeq 2000. After the reads were reprocessed by TCRdb, one entry was made per CDR3 protein sequence, with no DNA. The table held for this sample gives almost 450,000 distinct CDR3 sequences. 7.3% of the sample comes from the top ten. Sequencing was performed on blood T cells: a sorted CD56 or NKG2C T cell subset, CD4+ or CD8+ T cells, or bulk PBMC T cells (not recorded which). The receptor set was obtained from a woman aged 18 to 75 in good health.

The chain carries TRBV5-4 and TRBJ1-2; TCRdb lists TRBD1, though no DNA is available to test this call. In germline, CDR1 is SGHNT, CDR2 YYREEE (reference sequence). The CDR3 is made up of 14 amino acids. This CDR3 is CASSLEGLGYGYTF.

The chain is built from TRBV5-6 and TRBJ2-7; TCRdb's D gene call, TRBD2, goes unchecked for lack of DNA. CDR3 length equals 15 residues. Germline loops: CDR1 SGHDT, CDR2 YYEEEE. CDR3 region: CASSFWQGGHGEQYF.

V gene TRBV6-1 combines with J gene TRBJ2-1; TCRdb picks TRBD2, but there is no DNA to check that call. Germline CDR1 and CDR2: MNHNS and SASEGT. The CDR3 totals 15 residues. The CDR3 reads CASSAGTSGRGEQFF.

The rearrangement joins TRBV9 to TRBJ1-1; with no DNA, the TCRdb D assignment of TRBD1 cannot be verified. The CDR3 is made up of 14 amino acids. CDR1 SGDLS and CDR2 YYNGEE come from the germline V gene. CDR3 region: CASSVGGVNTEAFF.

V usage is TRBV29-1 and J usage is TRBJ1-1. CDR1 is SQVTM, CDR2 ANQGSEA, per germline. CDR3 length: 12 residues. The CDR3 reads CSTHAANTEAFF.

This chain connects TRBV19 to TRBJ2-2. CDR1 is LNHDA and CDR2 is SQIVND in the germline V gene (reference sequence). The CDR3 spans 17 residues. This CDR3 reads CASSISSRVKDTGELFF.

CDR3 in amino acids: CSAARANSPLHF. The rearrangement uses TRBV20-1 and TRBJ1-6; no DNA is available, so the TRBD1 call from TCRdb remains unchecked. CDR3 size: 12 residues. Germline CDR1 and CDR2: DFQATT and SNEGSKA (reference sequence).

This chain connects TRBV3-1 to TRBJ1-6; TCRdb calls TRBD1, which cannot be checked without DNA. Germline V gene sequence: CDR1 LGHDT, CDR2 YNNKEL (reference sequence). The CDR3 covers 15 residues. The CDR3 protein is CASSQGGQGVTPLHF.

V gene TRBV30 combines with J gene TRBJ1-6; TCRdb's assignment of TRBD1 cannot be checked, as there is no DNA. Germline CDR1 and CDR2: GTSNPN and SVGIG (reference sequence). The CDR3 is 15 amino acids. The CDR3 sequence: CAWSKVGQSNSPLHF.

The chain combines TRBV9 with TRBJ2-2; the TCRdb D gene call, TRBD1, has no DNA to confirm it. This CDR3 region has 15 residues. CDR1 SGDLS and CDR2 YYNGEE come from the germline V gene. CDR3 region: CASSVPAGDTGELFF.

The chain carries TRBV6-1 and TRBJ1-1. CDR1 is MNHNS and CDR2 is SASEGT in the germline V gene. The CDR3 contains 14 residues. CDR3 sequence: CASSESGRWTEAFF.

The gene calls are TRBV27 and TRBJ1-2; there is no DNA to check the TCRdb D call of TRBD1. The CDR3 runs 14 residues. The germline gives CDR1 MNHEY, CDR2 SMNVEV (reference sequence). The CDR3 is CASSLSAGDYGYTF.

The chain uses TRBV12-3 or TRBV12-4 and TRBJ2-4; the TCRdb D gene call, TRBD2, has no DNA to confirm it. The CDR3 has 18 amino acids. Here the CDR3 reads CASRPPGTSGSQRNIQYF.

The rearrangement links TRBV20-1 to TRBJ1-1. Germline V gene lookup returns CDR1 DFQATT and CDR2 SNEGSKA (reference sequence). This CDR3 contains 14 residues. CDR3 in amino acids: CSARDPRTNTEAFF.

J is TRBJ1-2 and V is TRBV5-1. The CDR3 loop spans 15 amino acids. Germline V CDR1 and CDR2: SGHRS, YFSETQ. This chain's CDR3 is CASSPEGTSGYGYTF.

The chain couples TRBV24-1 to TRBJ2-3; TCRdb returns TRBD2, unconfirmable since there is no DNA. The V gene's germline CDR1 is KGHDR and CDR2 SFDVKD. The CDR3 sequence is 16 residues long. This CDR3 reads CATSTSGRRNTDTQYF.

This chain joins TRBV3-1 and TRBJ1-1; TCRdb's D call of TRBD1 is untestable without DNA. The V gene's germline CDR1 is LGHDT and CDR2 YNNKEL (reference sequence). This CDR3 has 16 amino acids. The CDR3 protein is CASSHHTLGNLRGAFF.

The V and J genes are TRBV15 and TRBJ2-3; the TCRdb D gene call, TRBD1, has no DNA to confirm it. This CDR3 region has 16 residues. The germline V gene has CDR1 LNHNV and CDR2 YYDKDF (reference sequence). The CDR3 spells CATSRAQTGTTDTQYF.

The genes are TRBV4-1 and TRBJ2-5; lacking DNA, the TRBD1 call made by TCRdb goes unchecked. Per the germline V gene, CDR1 is MGHRA and CDR2 is YSYEKL. The CDR3 has 18 residues. CDR3 region: CASSPLGRTGKSGETQYF.

The rearrangement joins TRBV28 to TRBJ2-7; TCRdb's D gene call, TRBD2, goes unchecked for lack of DNA. CDR1 and CDR2 (germline): MDHEN, SYDVKM. The CDR3 is 15 residues long. The CDR3 reads CASTLKGGRAYEQYF.

The chain combines TRBV20-1 with TRBJ1-1; TCRdb's D call, TRBD1, is unchecked because there is no DNA. CDR1 and CDR2 from the germline V gene are DFQATT and SNEGSKA (reference sequence). The CDR3 is 14 amino acids. CDR3 protein: CGYRGRNRYAEAFF.

The rearrangement joins TRBV20-1 to TRBJ2-1. The CDR3 is 14 residues long. Germline V CDR1 and CDR2: DFQATT, SNEGSKA (reference sequence). The CDR3: CSARPYPSSNEQFF.

The chain carries TRBV6-2 or TRBV6-3 and TRBJ2-2; the TRBD2 assignment by TCRdb is unverifiable without DNA. Germline V CDR1 and CDR2: MNHEY, SVGEGT. The CDR3 is 18 residues long. The CDR3: CASSYFGTSGANTGELFF.

J is TRBJ2-5 and V is TRBV18; TCRdb picks TRBD2, but there is no DNA to check that call. Germline V gene data show CDR1 as KGHSH and CDR2 as LQKENI. The CDR3 runs to 18 residues. This CDR3 is CASSKGTSGIWRQETQYF.

The rearrangement joins TRBV12-3 or TRBV12-4 to TRBJ2-1; TCRdb's D call of TRBD1 is untestable without DNA. CDR3 size: 16 residues. This CDR3 reads CASSTSGTGGYNEQFF.

This sequence joins TRBV7-8 and TRBJ2-1; TCRdb lists TRBD1, though no DNA is available to test this call. CDR3 length: 14 amino acids. Germline loops: CDR1 SGHVS, CDR2 FQNEAQ. CDR3 region: CATLAGGSYNEQFF.

The genes are TRBV12-3 or TRBV12-4 and TRBJ2-3; checking the TCRdb D call of TRBD2 is not possible without DNA. This CDR3 spans 16 amino acids. CDR3 protein: CASRRGTRGGTDTQYF.